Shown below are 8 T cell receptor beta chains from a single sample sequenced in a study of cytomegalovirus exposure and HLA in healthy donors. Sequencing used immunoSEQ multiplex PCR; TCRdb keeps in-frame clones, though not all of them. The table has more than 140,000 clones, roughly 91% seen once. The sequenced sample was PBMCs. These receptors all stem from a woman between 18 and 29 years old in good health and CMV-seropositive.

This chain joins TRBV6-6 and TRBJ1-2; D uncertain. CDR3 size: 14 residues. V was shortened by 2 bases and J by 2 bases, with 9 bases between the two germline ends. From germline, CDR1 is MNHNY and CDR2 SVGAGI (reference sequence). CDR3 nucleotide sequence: TGTGCCAGCAGTTACGGTAGGAGAAACTATGGCTACACCTTC. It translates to CASSYGRRNYGYTF.

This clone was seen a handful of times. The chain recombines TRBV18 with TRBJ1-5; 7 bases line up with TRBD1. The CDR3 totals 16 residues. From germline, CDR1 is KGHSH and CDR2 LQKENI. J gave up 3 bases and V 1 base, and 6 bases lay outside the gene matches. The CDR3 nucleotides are TGTGCCAGCTCACCACAGGGGGCAGGGAACAATCAGCCCCAGCATTTT. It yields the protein CASSPQGAGNNQPQHF.

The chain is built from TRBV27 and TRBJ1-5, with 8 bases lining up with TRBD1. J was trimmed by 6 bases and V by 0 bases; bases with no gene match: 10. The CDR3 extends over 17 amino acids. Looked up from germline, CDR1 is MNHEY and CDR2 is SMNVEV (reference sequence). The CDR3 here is CASSLSNQGAFSQPQHF. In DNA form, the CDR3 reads TGTGCCAGCAGTTTATCGAACCAGGGGGCGTTTAGTCAGCCCCAGCATTTT.

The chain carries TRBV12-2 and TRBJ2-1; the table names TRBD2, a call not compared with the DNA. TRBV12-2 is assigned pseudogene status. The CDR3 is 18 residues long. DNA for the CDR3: TGTGCAAGTCGCTTAGCGGGGGCGAAACTAGCGGAATACAATGAGCAGTTCTTC. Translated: CASRLAGAKLAEYNEQFF.

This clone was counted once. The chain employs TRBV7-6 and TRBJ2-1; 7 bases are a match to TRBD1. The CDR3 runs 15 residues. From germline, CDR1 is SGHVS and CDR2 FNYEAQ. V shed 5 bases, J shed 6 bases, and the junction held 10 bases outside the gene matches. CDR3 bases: TGTGCCAGCAGCACCCGGGACAGAGCAGGCAATGAGCAGTTCTTC. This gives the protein CASSTRDRAGNEQFF.

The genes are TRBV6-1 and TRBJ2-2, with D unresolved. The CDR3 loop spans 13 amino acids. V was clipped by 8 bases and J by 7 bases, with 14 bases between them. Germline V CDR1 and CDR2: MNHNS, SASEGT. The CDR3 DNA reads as TGTGCCAGCTTAGCCCTAGATAGCGGGGAGCTGTTTTTT. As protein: CASLALDSGELFF.

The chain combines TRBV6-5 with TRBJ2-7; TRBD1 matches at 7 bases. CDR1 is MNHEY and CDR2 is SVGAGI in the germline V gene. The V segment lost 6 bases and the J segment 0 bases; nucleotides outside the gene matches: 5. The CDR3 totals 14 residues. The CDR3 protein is CASRPGQSSYEQYF. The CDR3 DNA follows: TGTGCCAGCAGGCCGGGACAGAGCTCCTACGAGCAGTACTTC.

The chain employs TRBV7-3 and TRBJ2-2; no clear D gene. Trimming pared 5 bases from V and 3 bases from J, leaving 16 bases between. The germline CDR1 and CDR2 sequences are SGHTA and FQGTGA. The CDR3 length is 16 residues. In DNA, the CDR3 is TGTGCCAGCAGCCTTCGGTCGGAACAGTACACCGGGGAGCTGTTTTTT. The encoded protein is CASSLRSEQYTGELFF.